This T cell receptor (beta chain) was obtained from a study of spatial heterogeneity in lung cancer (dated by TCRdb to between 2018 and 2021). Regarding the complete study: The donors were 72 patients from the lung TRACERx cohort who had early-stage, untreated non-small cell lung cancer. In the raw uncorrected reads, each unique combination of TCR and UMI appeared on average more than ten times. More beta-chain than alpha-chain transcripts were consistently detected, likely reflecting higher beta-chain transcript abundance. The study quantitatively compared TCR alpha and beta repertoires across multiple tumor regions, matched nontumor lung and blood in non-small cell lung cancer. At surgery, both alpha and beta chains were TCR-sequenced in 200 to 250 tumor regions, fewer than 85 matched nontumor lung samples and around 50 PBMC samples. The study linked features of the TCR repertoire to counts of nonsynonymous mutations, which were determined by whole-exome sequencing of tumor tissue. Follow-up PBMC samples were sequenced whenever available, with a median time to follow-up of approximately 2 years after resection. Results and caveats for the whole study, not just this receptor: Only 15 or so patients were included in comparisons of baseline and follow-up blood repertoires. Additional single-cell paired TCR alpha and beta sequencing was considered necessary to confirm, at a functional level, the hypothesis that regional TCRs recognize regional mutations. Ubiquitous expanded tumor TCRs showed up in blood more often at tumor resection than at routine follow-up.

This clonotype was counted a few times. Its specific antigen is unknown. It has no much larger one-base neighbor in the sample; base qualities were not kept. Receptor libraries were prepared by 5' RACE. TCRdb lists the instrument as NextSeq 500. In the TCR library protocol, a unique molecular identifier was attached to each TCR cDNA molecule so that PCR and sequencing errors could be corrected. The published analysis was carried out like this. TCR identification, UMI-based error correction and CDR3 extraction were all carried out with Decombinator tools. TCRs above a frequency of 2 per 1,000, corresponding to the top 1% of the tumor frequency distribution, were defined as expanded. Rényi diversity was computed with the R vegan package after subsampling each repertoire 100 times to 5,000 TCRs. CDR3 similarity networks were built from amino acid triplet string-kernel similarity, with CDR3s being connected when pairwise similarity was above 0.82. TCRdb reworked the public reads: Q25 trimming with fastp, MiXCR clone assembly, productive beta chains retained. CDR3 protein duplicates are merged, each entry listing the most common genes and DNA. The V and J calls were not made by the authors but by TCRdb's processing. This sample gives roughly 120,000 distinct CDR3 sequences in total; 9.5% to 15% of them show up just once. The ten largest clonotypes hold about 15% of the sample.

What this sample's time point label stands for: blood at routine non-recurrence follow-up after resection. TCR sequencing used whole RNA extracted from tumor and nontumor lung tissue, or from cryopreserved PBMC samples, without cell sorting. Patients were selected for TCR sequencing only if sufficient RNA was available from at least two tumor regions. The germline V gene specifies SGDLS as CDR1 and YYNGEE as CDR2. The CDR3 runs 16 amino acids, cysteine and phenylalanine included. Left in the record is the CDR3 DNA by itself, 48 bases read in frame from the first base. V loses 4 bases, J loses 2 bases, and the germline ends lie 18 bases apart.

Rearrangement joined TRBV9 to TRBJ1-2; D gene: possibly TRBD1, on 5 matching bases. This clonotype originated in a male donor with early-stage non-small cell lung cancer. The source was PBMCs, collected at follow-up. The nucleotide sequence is TGTGCCAGCAGCCCACTCCCGGGACGGCGAAACTATGGCTACACCTTC. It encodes CASSPLPGRRNYGYTF.